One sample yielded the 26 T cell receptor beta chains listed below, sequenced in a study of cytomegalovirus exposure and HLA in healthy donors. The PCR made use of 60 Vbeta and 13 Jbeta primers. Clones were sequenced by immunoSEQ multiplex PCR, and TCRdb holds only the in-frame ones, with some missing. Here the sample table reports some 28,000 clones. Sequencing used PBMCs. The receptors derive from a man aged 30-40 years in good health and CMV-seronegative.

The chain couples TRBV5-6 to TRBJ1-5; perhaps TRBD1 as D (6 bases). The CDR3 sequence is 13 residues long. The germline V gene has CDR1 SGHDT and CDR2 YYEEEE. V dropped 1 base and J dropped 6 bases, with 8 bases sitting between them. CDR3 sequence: CASSLTRGQPQHF. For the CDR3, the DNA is TGTGCCAGCAGCTTGACCAGGGGTCAGCCCCAGCATTTT. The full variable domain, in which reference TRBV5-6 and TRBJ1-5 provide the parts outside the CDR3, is DAGVTQSPTHLIKTRGQQVTLRCSPKSGHDTVSWYQQALGQGPQFIFQYYEEEERQRGNFPDRFSGHQFPNYSSELNVNALLLGDSALYLCASSLTRGQPQHFGDGTRLSIL.

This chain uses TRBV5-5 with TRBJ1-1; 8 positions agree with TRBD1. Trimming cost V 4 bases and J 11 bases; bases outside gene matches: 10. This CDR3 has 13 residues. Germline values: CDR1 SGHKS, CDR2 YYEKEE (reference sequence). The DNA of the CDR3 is TGTGCCAGCAGCACCACCGGACAGGGAGTGGCTTTCTTT. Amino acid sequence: CASSTTGQGVAFF.

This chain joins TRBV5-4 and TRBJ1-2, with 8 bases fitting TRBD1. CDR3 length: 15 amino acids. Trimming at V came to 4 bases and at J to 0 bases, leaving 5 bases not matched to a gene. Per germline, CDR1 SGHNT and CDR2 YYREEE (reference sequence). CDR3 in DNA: TGTGCCAGCAGCACAAACAGGGGGGCTAACTATGGCTACACCTTC. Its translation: CASSTNRGANYGYTF.

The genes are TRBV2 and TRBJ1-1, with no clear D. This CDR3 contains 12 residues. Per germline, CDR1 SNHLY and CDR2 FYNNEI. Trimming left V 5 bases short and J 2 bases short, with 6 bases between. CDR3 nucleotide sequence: TGTGCCAGCAGTTTTAAAAACACTGAAGCTTTCTTT. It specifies CASSFKNTEAFF. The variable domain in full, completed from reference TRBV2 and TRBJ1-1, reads EPEVTQTPSHQVTQMGQEVILRCVPISNHLYFYWYRQILGQKVEFLVSFYNNEISEKSEIFDDQFSVERPDGSNFTLKIRSTKLEDSAMYFCASSFKNTEAFFGQGTRLTVV.

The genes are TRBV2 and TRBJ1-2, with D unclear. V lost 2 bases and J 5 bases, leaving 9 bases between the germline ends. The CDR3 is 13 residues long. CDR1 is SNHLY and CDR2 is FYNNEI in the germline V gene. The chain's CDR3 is CASSEHGLYGYTF. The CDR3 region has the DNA TGTGCCAGCAGTGAACATGGGCTATATGGCTACACCTTC.

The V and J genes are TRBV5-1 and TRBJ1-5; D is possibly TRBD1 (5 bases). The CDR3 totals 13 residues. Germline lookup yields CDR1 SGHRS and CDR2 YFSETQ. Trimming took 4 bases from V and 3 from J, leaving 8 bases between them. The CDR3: CASSQGPNQPQHF. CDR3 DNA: TGCGCCAGCAGCCAGGGCCCCAATCAGCCCCAGCATTTT. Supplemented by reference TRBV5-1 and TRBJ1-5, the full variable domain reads KAGVTQTPRYLIKTRGQQVTLSCSPISGHRSVSWYQQTPGQGLQFLFEYFSETQRNKGNFPGRFSGRQFSNSRSEMNVSTLELGDSALYLCASSQGPNQPQHFGDGTRLSIL.

CDR3 sequence (DNA): TGCGCCAGCAGCTCCCGACCGGGTAGTCCCACTGAAGCTTTCTTT. This translates into CASSSRPGSPTEAFF. V is TRBV5-1 and J is TRBJ1-1; D uncertain. Germline V gene lookup returns CDR1 SGHRS and CDR2 YFSETQ. This CDR3 contains 15 residues. Trimming stripped 3 bases from V and 4 bases from J, with 16 bases between. Drawing the rest from reference TRBV5-1 and TRBJ1-1, the complete variable domain is KAGVTQTPRYLIKTRGQQVTLSCSPISGHRSVSWYQQTPGQGLQFLFEYFSETQRNKGNFPGRFSGRQFSNSRSEMNVSTLELGDSALYLCASSSRPGSPTEAFFGQGTRLTVV.

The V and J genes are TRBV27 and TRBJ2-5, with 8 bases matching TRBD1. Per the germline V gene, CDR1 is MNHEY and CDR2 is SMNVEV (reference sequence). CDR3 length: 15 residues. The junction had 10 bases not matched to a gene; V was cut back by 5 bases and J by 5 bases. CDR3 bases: TGTGCCAGCAGTCCTACGACAGGGGTGACGGAGACCCAGTACTTC. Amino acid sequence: CASSPTTGVTETQYF.

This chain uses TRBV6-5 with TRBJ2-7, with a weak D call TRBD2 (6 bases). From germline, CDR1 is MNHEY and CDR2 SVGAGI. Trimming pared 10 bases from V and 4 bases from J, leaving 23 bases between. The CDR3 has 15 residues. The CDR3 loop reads CATCGGANPLYEQYF. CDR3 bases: TGTGCCACCTGTGGAGGGGCGAATCCTCTTTACGAGCAGTACTTC.

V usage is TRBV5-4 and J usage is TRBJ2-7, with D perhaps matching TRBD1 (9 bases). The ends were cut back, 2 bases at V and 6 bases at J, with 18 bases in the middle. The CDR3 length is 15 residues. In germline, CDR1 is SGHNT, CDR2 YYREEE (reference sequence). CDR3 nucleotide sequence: TGTGCCAGCAGCTTCGGGGGGGACAGGGCGGGCGAGCAGTACTTC. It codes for CASSFGGDRAGEQYF.

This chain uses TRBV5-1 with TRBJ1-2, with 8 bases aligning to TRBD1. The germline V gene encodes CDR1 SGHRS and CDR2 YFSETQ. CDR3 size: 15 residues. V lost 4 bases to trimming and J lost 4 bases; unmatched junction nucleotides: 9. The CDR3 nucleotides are TGCGCCAGCAGCGCATCCCTCGGGACAGGCTATGGCTACACCTTC. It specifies CASSASLGTGYGYTF. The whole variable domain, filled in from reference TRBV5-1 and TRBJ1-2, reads KAGVTQTPRYLIKTRGQQVTLSCSPISGHRSVSWYQQTPGQGLQFLFEYFSETQRNKGNFPGRFSGRQFSNSRSEMNVSTLELGDSALYLCASSASLGTGYGYTFGSGTRLTVV.

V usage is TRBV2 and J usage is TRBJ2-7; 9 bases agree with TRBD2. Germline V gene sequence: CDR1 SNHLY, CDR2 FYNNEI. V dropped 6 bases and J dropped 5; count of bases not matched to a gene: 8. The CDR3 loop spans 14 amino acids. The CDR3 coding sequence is TGTGCCAGCAGCCCGGGACTAGCATTCGACGAGCAGTACTTC. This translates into CASSPGLAFDEQYF.

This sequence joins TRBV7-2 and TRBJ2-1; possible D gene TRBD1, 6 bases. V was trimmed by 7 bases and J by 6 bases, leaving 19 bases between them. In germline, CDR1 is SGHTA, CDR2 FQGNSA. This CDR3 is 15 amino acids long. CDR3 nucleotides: TGTGCCAGCAAGTTAGGGGGTAGCAGTGGCAATGAGCAGTTCTTC. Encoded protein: CASKLGGSSGNEQFF.

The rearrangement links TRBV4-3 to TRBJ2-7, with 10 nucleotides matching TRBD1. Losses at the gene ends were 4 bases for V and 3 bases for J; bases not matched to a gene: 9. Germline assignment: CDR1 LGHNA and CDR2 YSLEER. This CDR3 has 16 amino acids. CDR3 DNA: TGCGCCAGCAGCCGTGGGATAGGGACAGGGGACTACGAGCAGTACTTC. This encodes CASSRGIGTGDYEQYF.

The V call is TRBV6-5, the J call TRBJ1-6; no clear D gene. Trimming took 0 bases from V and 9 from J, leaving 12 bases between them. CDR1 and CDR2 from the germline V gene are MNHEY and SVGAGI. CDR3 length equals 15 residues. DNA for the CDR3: TGTGCCAGCAGTTACTCGCGCCGCGCCACTTCACCCCTCCACTTT. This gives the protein CASSYSRRATSPLHF.

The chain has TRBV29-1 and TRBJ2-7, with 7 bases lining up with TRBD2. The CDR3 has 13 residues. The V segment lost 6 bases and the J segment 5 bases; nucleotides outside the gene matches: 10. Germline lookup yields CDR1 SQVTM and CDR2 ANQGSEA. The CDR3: CSVCALGGHEQYF. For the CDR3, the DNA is TGCAGCGTGTGCGCGCTGGGAGGGCACGAGCAGTACTTC.

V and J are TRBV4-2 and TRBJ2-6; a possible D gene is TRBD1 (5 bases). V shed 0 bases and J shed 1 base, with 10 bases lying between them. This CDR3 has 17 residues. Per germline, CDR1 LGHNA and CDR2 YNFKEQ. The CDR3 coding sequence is TGTGCCAGCAGCCAAGATGGGGCAGGGTCTGGGGCCAACGTCCTGACTTTC. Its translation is CASSQDGAGSGANVLTF.

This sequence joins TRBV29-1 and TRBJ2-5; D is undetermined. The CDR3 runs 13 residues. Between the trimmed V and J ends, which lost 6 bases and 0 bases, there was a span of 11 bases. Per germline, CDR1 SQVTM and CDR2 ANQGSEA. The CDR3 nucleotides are TGCAGCGTCCTTAATAGCTACCAAGAGACCCAGTACTTC. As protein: CSVLNSYQETQYF. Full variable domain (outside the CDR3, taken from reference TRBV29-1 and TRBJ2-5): SAVISQKPSRDICQRGTSLTIQCQVDSQVTMMFWYRQQPGQSLTLIATANQGSEATYESGFVIDKFPISRPNLTFSTLTVSNMSPEDSSIYLCSVLNSYQETQYFGPGTRLLVL.

The CDR3 nucleotides are TGTGCCAGCACTTCCTGGGGGGACGGATACGAGCAGTACTTC. Translated: CASTSWGDGYEQYF. V is TRBV6-1 and J is TRBJ2-7; D is possibly TRBD2 (6 bases). V dropped 7 bases and J dropped 4 bases, with 17 bases sitting between them. The CDR3 sequence is 14 residues long. Germline assignment: CDR1 MNHNS and CDR2 SASEGT.

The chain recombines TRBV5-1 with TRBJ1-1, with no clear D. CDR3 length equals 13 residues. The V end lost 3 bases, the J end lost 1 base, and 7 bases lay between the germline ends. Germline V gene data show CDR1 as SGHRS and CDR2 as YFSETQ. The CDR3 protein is CASSWNRNTEAFF. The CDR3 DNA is TGCGCCAGCAGCTGGAACAGGAACACTGAAGCTTTCTTT.

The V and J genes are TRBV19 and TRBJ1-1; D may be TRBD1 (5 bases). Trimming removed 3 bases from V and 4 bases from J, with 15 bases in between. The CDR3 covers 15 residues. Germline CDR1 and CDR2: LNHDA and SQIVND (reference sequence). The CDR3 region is CASSIKGSWGTEAFF. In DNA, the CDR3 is TGTGCCAGTAGTATTAAGGGGTCTTGGGGCACTGAAGCTTTCTTT.

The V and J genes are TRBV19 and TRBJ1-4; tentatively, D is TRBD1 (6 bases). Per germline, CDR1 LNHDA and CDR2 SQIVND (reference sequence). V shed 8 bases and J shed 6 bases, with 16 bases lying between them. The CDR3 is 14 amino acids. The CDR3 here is CASSGGQGYEKLFF. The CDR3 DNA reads TGTGCCAGTTCGGGGGGGCAGGGTTATGAAAAACTGTTTTTT.

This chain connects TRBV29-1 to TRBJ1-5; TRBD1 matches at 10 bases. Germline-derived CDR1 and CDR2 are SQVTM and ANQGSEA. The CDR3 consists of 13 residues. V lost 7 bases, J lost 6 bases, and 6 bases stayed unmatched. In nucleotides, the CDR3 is TGCAGCGCCCGACAGGGGGCGGGTCAGCCCCAGCATTTT. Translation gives CSARQGAGQPQHF.

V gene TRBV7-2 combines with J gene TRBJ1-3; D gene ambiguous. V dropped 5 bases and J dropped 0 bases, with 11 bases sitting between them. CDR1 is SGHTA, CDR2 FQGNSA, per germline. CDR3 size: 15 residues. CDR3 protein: CASSRGIGSGNTIYF. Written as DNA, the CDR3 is TGTGCCAGCAGCCGAGGGATAGGCTCTGGAAACACCATATATTTT.

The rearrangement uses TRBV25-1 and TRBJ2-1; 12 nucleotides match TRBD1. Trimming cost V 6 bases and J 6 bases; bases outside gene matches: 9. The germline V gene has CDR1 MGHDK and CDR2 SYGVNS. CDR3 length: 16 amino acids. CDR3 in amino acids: CASRPSGTGGFNEQFF. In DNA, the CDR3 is TGTGCCAGCAGACCTTCCGGGACAGGGGGCTTCAATGAGCAGTTCTTC. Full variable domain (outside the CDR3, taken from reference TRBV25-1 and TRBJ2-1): EADIYQTPRYLVIGTGKKITLECSQTMGHDKMYWYQQDPGMELHLIHYSYGVNSTEKGDLSSESTVSRIRTEHFPLTLESARPSHTSQYLCASRPSGTGGFNEQFFGPGTRLTVL.

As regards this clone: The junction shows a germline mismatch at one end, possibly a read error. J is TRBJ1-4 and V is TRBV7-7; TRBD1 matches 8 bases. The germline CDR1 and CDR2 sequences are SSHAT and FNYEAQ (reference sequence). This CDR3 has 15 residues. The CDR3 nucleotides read TGTGCTAGCAGCCAGAGCCAGGGGGCGGGTGAAAAACTGTTTTTT. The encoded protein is CASSQSQGAGEKLFF.